The TCR beta chain described here comes from a study of blood T cells in healthy people across ages. About the study: For every two T cells, template switching captured about one barcoded beta molecule.

Details on this clonotype: Antigen unknown.

The germline V gene encodes CDR1 SGDLS and CDR2 YYNGEE. CDR3 length equals 14 residues. Alongside a J-beta primer mix, a sample-barcoded 5' primer served in a second PCR lasting roughly 7 to 12 cycles. Each of the samples gave a minimum of 2.5 million paired-end reads that contained CDR3. A single record per CDR3 protein comes from TCRdb applying MiXCR to the 5' RACE reads. The sample yields over 600,000 distinct CDR3 sequences, around 50% seen once. Study-level points and caveats: Older age went with lower TCR beta diversity per million T cells, in a roughly linear way.

The TCR was taken from a man aged 40-50 years in good health. The chain combines TRBV9 with TRBJ2-4; 7 positions agree with TRBD1. The DNA end is more similar to TRBJ2-7, so the J call may be wrong. The sample was blood. This CDR3 is CASSQQGWASEQYF. The CDR3 DNA follows: TGTGCCAGCAGCCAACAGGGGTGGGCGAGCGAGCAGTACTTC.